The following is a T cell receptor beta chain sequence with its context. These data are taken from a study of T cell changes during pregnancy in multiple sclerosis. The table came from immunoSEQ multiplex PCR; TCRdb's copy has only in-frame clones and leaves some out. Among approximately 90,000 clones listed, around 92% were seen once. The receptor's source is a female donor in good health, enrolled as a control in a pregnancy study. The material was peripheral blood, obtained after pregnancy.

The CDR3 DNA reads as TGTGCCAGCAGCTTAAGCCAGCGCTATGGCTACACCTTC. As protein: CASSLSQRYGYTF. The rearrangement links TRBV7-2 to TRBJ1-2; unclear D gene. Germline V gives CDR1 SGHTA, CDR2 FQGNSA. CDR3 size: 13 residues. Trimming removed 2 bases from V and 4 bases from J, with 8 bases in between. Variable domain in full (rest from reference TRBV7-2 and TRBJ1-2): GAGVSQSPSNKVTEKGKDVELRCDPISGHTALYWYRQSLGQGLEFLIYFQGNSAPDKSGLPSDRFSAERTGGSVSTLTIQRTQQEDSAVYLCASSLSQRYGYTFGSGTRLTVV.